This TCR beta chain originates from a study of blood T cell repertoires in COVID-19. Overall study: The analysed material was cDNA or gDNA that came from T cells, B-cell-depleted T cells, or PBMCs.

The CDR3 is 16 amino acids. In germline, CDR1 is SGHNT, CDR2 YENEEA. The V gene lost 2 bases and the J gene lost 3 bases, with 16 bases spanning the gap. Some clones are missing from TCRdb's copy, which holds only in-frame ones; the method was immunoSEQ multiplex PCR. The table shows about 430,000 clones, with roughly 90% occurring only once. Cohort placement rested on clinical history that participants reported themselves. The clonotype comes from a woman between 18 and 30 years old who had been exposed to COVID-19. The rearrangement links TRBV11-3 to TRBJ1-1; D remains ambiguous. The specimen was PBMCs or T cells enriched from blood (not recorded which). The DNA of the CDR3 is TGTGCCAGCAGCTTATTTTACGAGGGAGGAGACACTGAAGCTTTCTTT. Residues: CASSLFYEGGDTEAFF.